This T cell receptor (beta chain) is from a study of blood T cell repertoires in COVID-19. Study in general: PBMCs, B-cell-depleted T cells, or T cells were the source of the cDNA or gDNA that made up the material.

Here immunoSEQ multiplex PCR was the method, and the copy in TCRdb shows in-frame clones only, minus some. Among tens of thousands of clones listed, about 63% were seen once. CDR3 length: 14 residues. Germline lookup yields CDR1 MNHEY and CDR2 SVGAGI. Trimming took 2 bases from V and 5 from J; bases not matched to a gene: 6. Sequenced input: peripheral blood. This TCR was sampled from a woman aged 70-85 years with acute or convalescent COVID-19. The gene calls are TRBV6-5 and TRBJ2-7, with TRBD1 matching over 7 bases. The CDR3 is CASSYNKGAHEQYF. CDR3 DNA: TGTGCCAGCAGTTACAATAAGGGGGCCCACGAGCAGTACTTC.